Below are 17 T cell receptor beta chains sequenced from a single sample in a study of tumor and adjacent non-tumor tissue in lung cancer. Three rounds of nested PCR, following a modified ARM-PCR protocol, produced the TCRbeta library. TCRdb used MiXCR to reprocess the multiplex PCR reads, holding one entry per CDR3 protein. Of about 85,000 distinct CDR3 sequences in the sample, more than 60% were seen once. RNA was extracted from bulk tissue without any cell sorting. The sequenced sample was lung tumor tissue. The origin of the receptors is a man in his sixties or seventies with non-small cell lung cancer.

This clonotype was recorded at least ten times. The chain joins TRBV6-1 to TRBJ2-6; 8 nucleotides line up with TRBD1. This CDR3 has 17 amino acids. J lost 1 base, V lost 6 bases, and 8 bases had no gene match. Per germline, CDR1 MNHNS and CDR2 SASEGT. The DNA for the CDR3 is TGTGCCAGCAGCACCAGGGGGCTCGGTTCTGGGGCCAACGTCCTGACTTTC. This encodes CASSTRGLGSGANVLTF.

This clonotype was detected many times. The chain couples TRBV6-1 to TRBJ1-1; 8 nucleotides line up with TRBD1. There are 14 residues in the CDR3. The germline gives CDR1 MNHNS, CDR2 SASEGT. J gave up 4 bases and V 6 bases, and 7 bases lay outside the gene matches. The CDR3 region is CASRITQGGTEAFF. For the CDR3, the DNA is TGTGCCAGCAGAATCACACAGGGGGGCACTGAAGCTTTCTTT.

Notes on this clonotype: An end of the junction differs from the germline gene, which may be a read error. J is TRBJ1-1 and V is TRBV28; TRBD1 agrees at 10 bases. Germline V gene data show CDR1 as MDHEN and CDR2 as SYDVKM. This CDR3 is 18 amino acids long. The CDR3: CASNLGLGQGLLNTEAFF. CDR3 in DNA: TGTGCCAGCAATTTAGGGTTGGGACAGGGGCTACTGAACACTGAAGCTTTCTTT.

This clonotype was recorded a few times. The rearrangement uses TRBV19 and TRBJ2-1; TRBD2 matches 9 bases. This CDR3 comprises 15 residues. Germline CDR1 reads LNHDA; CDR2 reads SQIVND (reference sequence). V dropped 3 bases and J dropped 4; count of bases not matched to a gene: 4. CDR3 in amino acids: CASSIQAGGYNEQFF. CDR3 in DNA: TGTGCCAGTAGTATCCAAGCGGGGGGATACAATGAGCAGTTCTTC.

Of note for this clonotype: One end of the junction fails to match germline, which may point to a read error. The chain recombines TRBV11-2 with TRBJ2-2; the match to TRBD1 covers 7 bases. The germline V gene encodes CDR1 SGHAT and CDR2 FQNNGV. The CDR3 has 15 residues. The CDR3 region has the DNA TGTGCCACCAGCCTAGGCAGGGGGAGAATCGGGGAGCTGTTGTTT. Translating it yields CATSLGRGRIGELLF.

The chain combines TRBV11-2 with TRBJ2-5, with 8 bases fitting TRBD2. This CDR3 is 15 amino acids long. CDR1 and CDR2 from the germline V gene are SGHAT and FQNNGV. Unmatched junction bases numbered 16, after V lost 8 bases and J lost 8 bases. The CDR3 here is CASHHGRGAFETQYF. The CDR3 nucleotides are TGTGCCAGCCACCACGGGCGGGGGGCATTTGAAACCCAGTACTTC.

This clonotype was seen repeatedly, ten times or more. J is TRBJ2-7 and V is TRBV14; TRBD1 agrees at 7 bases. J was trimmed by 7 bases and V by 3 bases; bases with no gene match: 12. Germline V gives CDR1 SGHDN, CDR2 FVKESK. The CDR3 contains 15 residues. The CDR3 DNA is TGTGCCAGCAGCCAGCCACAGGGGCCGAGGGTGGAGCAGTACTTC. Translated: CASSQPQGPRVEQYF. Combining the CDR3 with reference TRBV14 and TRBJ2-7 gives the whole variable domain EAGVTQFPSHSVIEKGQTVTLRCDPISGHDNLYWYRRVMGKEIKFLLHFVKESKQDESGMPNNRFLAERTGGTYSTLKVQPAELEDSGVYFCASSQPQGPRVEQYFGPGTRLTVT.

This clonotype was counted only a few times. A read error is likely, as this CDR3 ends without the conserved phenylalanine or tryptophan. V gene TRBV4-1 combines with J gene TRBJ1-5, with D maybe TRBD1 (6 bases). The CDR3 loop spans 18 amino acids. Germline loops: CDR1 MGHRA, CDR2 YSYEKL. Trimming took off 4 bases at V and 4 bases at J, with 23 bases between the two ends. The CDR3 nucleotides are TGCGCCAGCAGCCCTCCCAGAGGCTCGGGGGCGCGAAATCAGCCCCAGCATTCT. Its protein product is CASSPPRGSGARNQPQHS.

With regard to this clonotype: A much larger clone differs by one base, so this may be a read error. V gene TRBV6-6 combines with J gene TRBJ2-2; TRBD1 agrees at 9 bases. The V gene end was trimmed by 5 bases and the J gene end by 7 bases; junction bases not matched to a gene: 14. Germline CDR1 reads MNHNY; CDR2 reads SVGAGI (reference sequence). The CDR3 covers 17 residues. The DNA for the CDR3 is TGTGCCAGCAGTAGGGGACAGGGTGTGGGATTTGGCGGGGAGCTGTTTTTT. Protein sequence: CASSRGQGVGFGGELFF.

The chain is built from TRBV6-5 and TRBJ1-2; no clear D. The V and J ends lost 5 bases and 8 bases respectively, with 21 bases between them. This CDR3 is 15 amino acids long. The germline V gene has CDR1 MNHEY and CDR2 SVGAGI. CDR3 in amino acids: CASSPPTGPRRGYTF. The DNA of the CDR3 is TGTGCCAGCAGTCCCCCGACGGGTCCTAGACGAGGCTACACCTTC.

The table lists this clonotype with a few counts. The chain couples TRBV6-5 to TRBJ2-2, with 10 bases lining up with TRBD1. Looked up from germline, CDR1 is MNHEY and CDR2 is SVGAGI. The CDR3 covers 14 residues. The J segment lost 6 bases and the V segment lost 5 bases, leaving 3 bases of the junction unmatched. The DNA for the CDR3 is TGTGCCAGCAGTCCTGACAGGGGGCCCGGGGAGCTGTTTTTT. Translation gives CASSPDRGPGELFF.

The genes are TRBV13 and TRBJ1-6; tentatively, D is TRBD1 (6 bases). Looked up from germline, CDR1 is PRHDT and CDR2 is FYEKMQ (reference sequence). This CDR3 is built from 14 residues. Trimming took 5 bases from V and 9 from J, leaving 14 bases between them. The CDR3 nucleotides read TGTGCCAGCAGCGGCGGCAGGGGACGTTCACCCCTCCACTTT. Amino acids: CASSGGRGRSPLHF.

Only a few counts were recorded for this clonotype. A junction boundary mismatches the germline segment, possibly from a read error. CDR3 in DNA: TGTGCCAGCAGCCGCAGCGGGACGAGTATGAACATTGAAGCTTTCTTT. It translates to CASSRSGTSMNIEAFF. The rearrangement joins TRBV11-3 to TRBJ1-1; D perhaps matches TRBD1 (5 bases). The CDR3 covers 16 residues. The germline CDR1 and CDR2 sequences are SGHNT and YENEEA.

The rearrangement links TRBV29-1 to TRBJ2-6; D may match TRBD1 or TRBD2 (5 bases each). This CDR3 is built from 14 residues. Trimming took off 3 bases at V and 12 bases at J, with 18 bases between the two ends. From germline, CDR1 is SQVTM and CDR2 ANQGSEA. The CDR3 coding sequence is TGCAGCGTTGACATGAGCTCTGGGACCAGCGTCCTGACTTTC. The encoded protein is CSVDMSSGTSVLTF.

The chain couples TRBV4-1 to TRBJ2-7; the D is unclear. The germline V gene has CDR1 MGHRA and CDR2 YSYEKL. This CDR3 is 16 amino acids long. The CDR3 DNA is TGCTCCAACAGCCAAGATCGGGTAGTGGGCTACTACGAGCAGTACTTC. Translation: CSNSQDRVVGYYEQYF.

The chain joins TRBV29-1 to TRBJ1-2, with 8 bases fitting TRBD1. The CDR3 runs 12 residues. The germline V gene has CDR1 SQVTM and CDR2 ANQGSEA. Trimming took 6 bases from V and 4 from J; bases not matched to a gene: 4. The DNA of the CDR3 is TGCAGCGTGGGTCAGGGGGCCTATGGCTACACCTTC. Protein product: CSVGQGAYGYTF.

The CDR3: CSAAMTGGRDTQYF. The DNA for the CDR3 is TGCAGTGCTGCGATGACAGGGGGCAGGGATACGCAGTATTTT. The chain uses TRBV29-1 and TRBJ2-3; 10 nucleotides line up with TRBD1. The length of the CDR3 is 14 residues. Germline V gene sequence: CDR1 SQVTM, CDR2 ANQGSEA.